Each of the 14 T cell receptor beta chains below was sequenced from the same sample in a study of blood T cell repertoires in COVID-19. Using immunoSEQ multiplex PCR, the repertoire was profiled, and TCRdb retains in-frame clones only, with some absent. The sample holds about 220,000 clones, around 84% seen once. The sample comprised peripheral blood. Receptor source: a man aged 25-40 years with active or convalescent COVID-19.

The chain combines TRBV7-2 with TRBJ1-2; tentative D call: TRBD1 (5 bases). CDR1 SGHTA and CDR2 FQGNSA come from the germline V gene. This CDR3 is 15 amino acids long. Trimming took 3 bases from V and 4 from J, leaving 15 bases between them. CDR3 nucleotides: TGTGCCAGCAGCTTCACCGGGTGGGGCGCCTATGGCTACACCTTC. It translates to CASSFTGWGAYGYTF. The full variable domain, completed using reference TRBV7-2 and TRBJ1-2, is GAGVSQSPSNKVTEKGKDVELRCDPISGHTALYWYRQSLGQGLEFLIYFQGNSAPDKSGLPSDRFSAERTGGSVSTLTIQRTQQEDSAVYLCASSFTGWGAYGYTFGSGTRLTVV.

This chain joins TRBV7-3 and TRBJ2-3; 7 nucleotides align to TRBD2. The CDR3 spans 13 residues. The J segment lost 4 bases and the V segment lost 3 bases, leaving 1 base of the junction unmatched. The germline V gene encodes CDR1 SGHTA and CDR2 FQGTGA. CDR3 nucleotides: TGTGCCAGCAGCTTGGGAGGGGCAGATACGCAGTATTTT. This encodes CASSLGGADTQYF.

V and J are TRBV14 and TRBJ2-6; D uncertain. The CDR3 is made up of 15 amino acids. The V end was cut by 4 bases, the J end by 4 bases, with 11 bases between. The germline CDR1 and CDR2 sequences are SGHDN and FVKESK. CDR3 in amino acids: CASSRAIAGANVLTF. In nucleotides, the CDR3 is TGTGCCAGCAGCCGTGCGATTGCAGGGGCCAACGTCCTGACTTTC.

This clone appeared a single time. The chain is built from TRBV9 and TRBJ1-2; 8 nucleotides agree with TRBD1. This CDR3 region has 15 residues. Unmatched junction bases numbered 6, after V lost 4 bases and J lost 1 base. Germline V gene sequence: CDR1 SGDLS, CDR2 YYNGEE. The CDR3 region is CASSTRTGINYGYTF. The DNA for the CDR3 is TGTGCCAGCAGCACCCGGACAGGGATTAACTATGGCTACACCTTC.

The J gene is TRBJ1-5, the V gene TRBV12-3 or TRBV12-4; D is unresolved. The length of the CDR3 is 13 residues. The V end was cut by 5 bases, the J end by 4 bases, with 9 bases between. The CDR3 sequence is CASSVDMNQPQHF. The CDR3 DNA follows: TGTGCCAGCAGTGTCGACATGAATCAGCCCCAGCATTTT.

Points on this clone: The same CDR3 is also encoded by other DNA sequences in this sample. The chain carries TRBV3-1 (or the pseudogene TRBV3-2) and TRBJ2-3; D is ambiguous. V was clipped by 1 base and J by 3 bases, with 5 bases between them. The germline gives CDR1 LGHDT, CDR2 YNNKEL (reference sequence). This CDR3 is 13 amino acids long. As DNA, the CDR3 is TGTGCCAGCAGCCAAGGTCTGACAGATACGCAGTATTTT. This translates into CASSQGLTDTQYF.

The V call is TRBV28, the J call TRBJ1-1, with D unresolved. The CDR3 is made up of 12 amino acids. Germline values: CDR1 MDHEN, CDR2 SYDVKM. Trimming pared 11 bases from V and 1 base from J, leaving 11 bases between. This chain's CDR3 is CAGRRGNTEAFF. The CDR3, as DNA: TGTGCCGGCCGCCGGGGGAACACTGAAGCTTTCTTT.

In its sample, this clone was seen a few times. The V call is TRBV29-1, the J call TRBJ1-2; 9 bases agree with TRBD1. Germline V gene sequence: CDR1 SQVTM, CDR2 ANQGSEA. CDR3 length equals 12 residues. Trimming took 4 bases from V and 7 from J; bases not matched to a gene: 4. The CDR3 sequence: CSVGGQGGGYTF. The CDR3 DNA reads TGCAGCGTTGGGGGACAGGGAGGTGGCTACACCTTC.

The chain couples TRBV3-1 (or the pseudogene TRBV3-2) to TRBJ1-5; D is undetermined. Germline-derived CDR1 and CDR2 are LGHDT and YNNKEL (reference sequence). V lost 1 base to trimming and J lost 2 bases, with 18 bases between them. This CDR3 is built from 18 residues. The CDR3 protein is CASSQGDSFGYGNQPQHF. CDR3 nucleotide sequence: TGTGCCAGCAGCCAAGGAGACTCTTTTGGTTATGGCAATCAGCCCCAGCATTTT.

A note on this clone: An end of the junction does not agree with germline; a read error may underlie this. The V and J genes are TRBV5-1 and TRBJ2-1, with 14 bases that match TRBD2. This CDR3 comprises 13 residues. Germline CDR1 SGHRS, CDR2 YFSETQ. The CDR3 loop is CASSSGTSGSWVF. The CDR3 DNA sequence: TGCGCCAGCAGCAGCGGGACTAGCGGGAGTTGGGTCTTC.

The J gene is TRBJ1-3, the V gene TRBV24-1, with D possibly being TRBD1 (5 bases). From germline, CDR1 is KGHDR and CDR2 SFDVKD. The V and J ends lost 0 bases and 0 bases respectively, with 14 bases between them. The CDR3 contains 18 residues. Written as DNA, the CDR3 is TGTGCCACCAGTGATTTGGTGGCGGGGGTTGACTCTGGAAACACCATATATTTT. This encodes CATSDLVAGVDSGNTIYF.

This clone was observed many times. The chain employs TRBV5-4 and TRBJ2-7; tentatively, D is TRBD1 (6 bases). The germline V gene has CDR1 SGHNT and CDR2 YYREEE (reference sequence). Trimming cost V 4 bases and J 2 bases, with 13 bases left between them. The CDR3 covers 14 residues. CDR3 loop: CASSPGTPPYEQYF. The CDR3 bases are TGTGCCAGCAGCCCGGGGACACCTCCCTACGAGCAGTACTTC. The variable domain in full, with the rest retrieved from reference TRBV5-4 and TRBJ2-7, is ETGVTQSPTHLIKTRGQQVTLRCSSQSGHNTVSWYQQALGQGPQFIFQYYREEENGRGNFPPRFSGLQFPNYSSELNVNALELDDSALYLCASSPGTPPYEQYFGPGTRLTVT.

The V call is TRBV7-9, the J call TRBJ2-5, with D perhaps TRBD2 (5 bases). The germline V gene encodes CDR1 SEHNR and CDR2 FQNEAQ (reference sequence). The CDR3 sequence is 14 residues long. Trimming took off 2 bases at V and 4 bases at J, with 11 bases between the two ends. This CDR3 reads CASSLSSGRETQYF. The CDR3 coding sequence is TGTGCCAGCAGCTTATCGAGTGGGAGAGAGACCCAGTACTTC.

The chain is built from TRBV18 and TRBJ1-6; D is possibly TRBD1 (5 bases). Trimming removed 1 base from V and 2 bases from J, with 9 bases in between. This CDR3 is built from 16 residues. Germline CDR1 and CDR2: KGHSH and LQKENI. The CDR3 loop is CASSPQGIAYNSPLHF. CDR3 nucleotide sequence: TGTGCCAGCTCACCACAGGGGATTGCCTATAATTCACCCCTCCACTTT.